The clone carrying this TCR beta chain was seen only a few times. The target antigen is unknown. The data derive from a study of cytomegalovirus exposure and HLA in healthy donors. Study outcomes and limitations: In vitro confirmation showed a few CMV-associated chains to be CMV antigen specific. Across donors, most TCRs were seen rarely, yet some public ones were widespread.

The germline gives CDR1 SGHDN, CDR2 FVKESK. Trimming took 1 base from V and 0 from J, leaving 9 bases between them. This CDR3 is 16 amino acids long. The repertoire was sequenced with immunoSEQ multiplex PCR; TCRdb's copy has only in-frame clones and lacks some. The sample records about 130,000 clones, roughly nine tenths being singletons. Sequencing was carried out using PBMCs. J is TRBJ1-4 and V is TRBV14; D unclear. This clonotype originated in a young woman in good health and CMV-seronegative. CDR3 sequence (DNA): TGTGCCAGCAGCCAAGGGCTGGGCCCAACTAATGAAAAACTGTTTTTT. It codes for CASSQGLGPTNEKLFF.